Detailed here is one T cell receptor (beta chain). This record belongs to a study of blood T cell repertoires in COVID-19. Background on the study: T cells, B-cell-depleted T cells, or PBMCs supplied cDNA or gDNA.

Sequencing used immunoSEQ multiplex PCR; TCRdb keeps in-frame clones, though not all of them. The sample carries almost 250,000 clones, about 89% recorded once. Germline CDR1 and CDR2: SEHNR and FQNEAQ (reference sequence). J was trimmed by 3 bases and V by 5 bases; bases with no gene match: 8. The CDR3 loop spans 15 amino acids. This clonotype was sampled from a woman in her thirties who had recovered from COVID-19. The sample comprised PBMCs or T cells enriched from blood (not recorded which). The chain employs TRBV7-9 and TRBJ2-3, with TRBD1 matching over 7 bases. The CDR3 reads CASSEQGQVTDTQYF. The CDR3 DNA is TGTGCCAGCAGCGAACAGGGGCAAGTGACAGATACGCAGTATTTT.